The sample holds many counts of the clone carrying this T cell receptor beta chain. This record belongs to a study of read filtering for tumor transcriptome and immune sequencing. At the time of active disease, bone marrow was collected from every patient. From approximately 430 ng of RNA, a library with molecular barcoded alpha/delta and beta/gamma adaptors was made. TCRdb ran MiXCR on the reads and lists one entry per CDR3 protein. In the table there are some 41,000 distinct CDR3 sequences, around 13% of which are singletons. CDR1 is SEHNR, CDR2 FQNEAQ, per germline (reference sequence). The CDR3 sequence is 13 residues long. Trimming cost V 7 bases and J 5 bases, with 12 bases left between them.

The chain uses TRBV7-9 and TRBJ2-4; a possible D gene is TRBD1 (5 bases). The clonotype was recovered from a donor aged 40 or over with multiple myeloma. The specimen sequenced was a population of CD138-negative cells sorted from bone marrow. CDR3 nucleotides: TGTGCCAGCACCCAAGGGGTACAAAACATTCAGTACTTC. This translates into CASTQGVQNIQYF.